This is a list of T cell receptor beta chains from one sample in a study of long-term antiretroviral therapy in people with HIV. This table comes from immunoSEQ multiplex PCR, and its TCRdb copy is limited to in-frame clones, with some not included. Counted here are more than 15,000 clones, around 88% occurring once; the ten biggest clones make up roughly 14%. Sequencing used unsorted PBMCs, obtained roughly 2.3 years before starting antiretroviral therapy. Every receptor here comes from a woman aged 25 to 39 with HIV. The CDR3 runs from the conserved cysteine through the conserved F or W. A D gene is named only where the DNA matches it firmly. Not every row has a clone size; where given, it reads once, few, many or a size class.

cdr3_nt cdr3_aa d_call clone_size v_call cdr3_length j_call
TGTGCCAGCTCACCCACGGGACAGCGGAATGAAAAACTGTTTTTT CASSPTGQRNEKLFF TRBD1 . TRBV18 15 TRBJ1-4
TGTGCCAGCAGTGAAGCGGACAGCGAAAGCTCCTATAATTCACCCCTCCACTTT CASSEADSESSYNSPLHF . . TRBV6-1 18 TRBJ1-6
TGTGCCAGCAGCTTAGACGAGGGCACTGGCTACACCTTC CASSLDEGTGYTF . . TRBV7-9 13 TRBJ1-2
TGTGCCAGCAGCCCCAGAGGGCAGGACGATAGTTCACCCCTCCACTTT CASSPRGQDDSSPLHF . . TRBV9 16 TRBJ1-6
TGCGCCAGCAGCTTGGAACAGGGCTATGAGCAGTTCTTC CASSLEQGYEQFF . . TRBV5-1 13 TRBJ2-1
TGCGCCAGCAGCTTAGATGGGACAGGGGTTGTTGGAGGCTACACCTTC CASSLDGTGVVGGYTF TRBD1 . TRBV5-1 16 TRBJ1-2
TGTGCCATGGGGCAGAATCTCATCTACGAGCAGTACTTC CAMGQNLIYEQYF . . TRBV10-3 13 TRBJ2-7
TGTGCCAGCAGCACACAGGGGGCAACTAATGAAAAACTGTTTTTT CASSTQGATNEKLFF TRBD1 once TRBV9 15 TRBJ1-4
TGCGCCAGCAGCTTTGCAGGGGAAAAGGACACTGAAGCTTTCTTT CASSFAGEKDTEAFF . . TRBV5-1 15 TRBJ1-1
TGCGCCAGCAGCCAAGATACGGGTACTGACAGCTTGTTCTCTGGAAACACCATATATTTT CASSQDTGTDSLFSGNTIYF . large TRBV4-3 20 TRBJ1-3
TGTGCCATCAGTGTGGCGGTGGGGGCGGGGGAGTACACCGGGGAGCTGTTTTTT CAISVAVGAGEYTGELFF . . TRBV10-3 18 TRBJ2-2
TGTGCCAGCTCACCAGTGGCGGGGGGCTCCTACAATGAGCAGTTCTTC CASSPVAGGSYNEQFF TRBD2 . TRBV18 16 TRBJ2-1
TGTGCCTGGGCCCGGGACAAAGATCAGCCCCAGCATTTT CAWARDKDQPQHF . . TRBV30 13 TRBJ1-5
TGTGCCAGCAGCTCCCGGGACAGGGGGGCGATTGACACCGGGGAGCTGTTTTTT CASSSRDRGAIDTGELFF TRBD1 once TRBV7-9 18 TRBJ2-2
TGTGCCAGTACAGGGGGGTGGGTAGGTGAGCAGTTCTTC CASTGGWVGEQFF . few TRBV19 13 TRBJ2-1
TGTGCCAGCAGCTTGGCGGGCGGGCAGGCGTATTCACCCCTCCACTTT CASSLAGGQAYSPLHF . . TRBV5-4 16 TRBJ1-6
TGTGCCAGTGGGCGGGGGGTCAGCTCCTACGAGCAGTACTTC CASGRGVSSYEQYF TRBD2 . TRBV19 14 TRBJ2-7
TGTGCCAGCAGCCATAAGGGGGGTGTTTGGCAAGAGACCCAGTACTTC CASSHKGGVWQETQYF . . TRBV14 16 TRBJ2-5
TGCGCCAGCAGCCAACCCCGCGGGAGTGGGGTGTCAGGAGAAGATGGCTACACCTTC CASSQPRGSGVSGEDGYTF . . TRBV4-3 19 TRBJ1-2
TGTGCCAGCCGTCTGGGGCCGGGGAACACTGAAGCTTTCTTT CASRLGPGNTEAFF . few TRBV27 14 TRBJ1-1
TGTGCCAGCAGCTTAAACACAGGGGCGCGCACTGAAGCTTTCTTT CASSLNTGARTEAFF TRBD1 . TRBV7-9 15 TRBJ1-1
TGTGCCAGCGGGGACAGGGGGCCTGGAAACACCATATATTTT CASGDRGPGNTIYF TRBD1 . TRBV9 14 TRBJ1-3
TGTGCCAGCAGCTTGGATGCCACTAACTATGGCTACACCTTC CASSLDATNYGYTF . . TRBV5-8 14 TRBJ1-2
TGCGCCAGCAGCTTGGCCCGGGGGCGAGATACGCAGTATTTT CASSLARGRDTQYF . . TRBV5-1 14 TRBJ2-3
TGTGCTTCTGTGGGTGGCAACAATTCACCCCTCCACTTT CASVGGNNSPLHF . once TRBV30 13 TRBJ1-6
TGTGCCATCAGCCCCGGTATACGAATGAAGGATGAGCAGTTCTTC CAISPGIRMKDEQFF . . TRBV10-3 15 TRBJ2-1
TGTGCCAGCAGCGATTCCAACAGGGGGTCGGCAGATACGCAGTATTTT CASSDSNRGSADTQYF TRBD1 . TRBV7-9 16 TRBJ2-3
TGTGCCAGCAGCCCCAAGTGGGCAGATACGCAGTATTTT CASSPKWADTQYF . . TRBV7-9 13 TRBJ2-3
TGTGCCAGCAGTGAGAGTCTTGGACTCAGGCTGGGGAATCAGCCCCAGCATTTT CASSESLGLRLGNQPQHF . large TRBV2 18 TRBJ1-5
TGCGCCAGCAGCCCGAGGACTAGCGGCTCCTACGAGCAGTACTTC CASSPRTSGSYEQYF TRBD2 . TRBV5-1 15 TRBJ2-7
TGTGCCAGCAGCTTTCCTAGCGGGGGTACAGATACGCAGTATTTT CASSFPSGGTDTQYF TRBD2 . TRBV5-4 15 TRBJ2-3
TGTGCCAGCAGTGAAAGGGGCAGGGCTGAAGCTTTCTTT CASSERGRAEAFF . once TRBV6-1 13 TRBJ1-1
TGTGCCTGGCCCAGTGGAAACACCATATATTTT CAWPSGNTIYF . . TRBV30 11 TRBJ1-3
TGTGCCAGCAGTGGGCGGGGCTATGGCTACACCTTC CASSGRGYGYTF . once TRBV28 12 TRBJ1-2
TGTGCCTGGAGTACCCGGGGCCGAAGTCAGCCCCAGCATTTT CAWSTRGRSQPQHF . . TRBV30 14 TRBJ1-5
TGTGCCAGCAGTGATACCTATACAGGGGGCTACGAGCAGTACTTC CASSDTYTGGYEQYF TRBD1 few TRBV6-1 15 TRBJ2-7
TGCGCCAGCAGCCAAGTGGGACAGGGGGCAGGCTATGGCTACACCTTC CASSQVGQGAGYGYTF TRBD1 . TRBV4-1 16 TRBJ1-2
TGTGCCAGCAGCGCTGGACCGGGACTTATCTTAGGGGGGGAGACCCAGTACTTC CASSAGPGLILGGETQYF . once TRBV9 18 TRBJ2-5
TGTGCCTGGACGGGTCCCGGGATGAACACTGAAGCTTTCTTT CAWTGPGMNTEAFF . . TRBV30 14 TRBJ1-1
TGTGCCAGCAGCCCCCGGACTAGCGGGGGTATATGGGAGACCCAGTACTTC CASSPRTSGGIWETQYF TRBD2 once TRBV9 17 TRBJ2-5
TGTGCCAGCAGCAAAGTGACCTATGGACGGACTGAAGCTTTCTTT CASSKVTYGRTEAFF . . TRBV21-1 15 TRBJ1-1
TGTGCCAGCAGCTTGGCGGGGGTCTACAATGAGCAGTTCTTC CASSLAGVYNEQFF . . TRBV5-6 14 TRBJ2-1